The 17 T cell receptor beta chains reported below all come from one sample, sequenced in a study of technical replicates of blood from a handful of donors. The protocol was immunoSEQ multiplex PCR, while the TCRdb copy is restricted to in-frame clones and leaves out a portion. In the table there are about 99,000 clones, 95% of which are singletons. Input material: T cells isolated from PBMCs. Source of these receptors: a human donor in good health.

The V call is TRBV27, the J call TRBJ2-1; unclear D gene. The V gene's germline CDR1 is MNHEY and CDR2 SMNVEV (reference sequence). This CDR3 is built from 13 residues. The V and J ends lost 5 bases and 4 bases respectively, with 9 bases between them. This CDR3 reads CASSPQQYNEQFF. For the CDR3, the DNA is TGTGCCAGCAGTCCCCAACAGTACAATGAGCAGTTCTTC.

The chain carries TRBV19 and TRBJ1-4; maybe TRBD1 (5 bases). V gave up 1 base and J gave up 4 bases, with 7 bases separating them. This CDR3 has 14 residues. From germline, CDR1 is LNHDA and CDR2 SQIVND (reference sequence). Here the CDR3 DNA reads TGTGCCAGTAGTATAGGGGGCGGTAATGAAAAACTGTTTTTT. Translated, it gives CASSIGGGNEKLFF.

This clone was counted once. This chain uses TRBV11-3 with TRBJ2-1, with 9 bases lining up with TRBD1. Trimming removed 5 bases from V and 4 bases from J; junction bases left unmatched: 21. This CDR3 is built from 20 residues. Germline V gives CDR1 SGHNT, CDR2 YENEEA. The CDR3 bases are TGTGCCAGCAGCGCTGAAACGGGACAGGGCTCTATTGGTGCGTACAATGAGCAGTTCTTC. Translated, it gives CASSAETGQGSIGAYNEQFF.

This clone has a single count. The J gene is TRBJ1-2, the V gene TRBV5-1, with a weak D call TRBD1 (5 bases). Germline V CDR1 and CDR2: SGHRS, YFSETQ. There are 15 residues in the CDR3. Trimming stripped 0 bases from V and 8 bases from J, with 17 bases between. CDR3 protein: CASSLDRGLKVGYTF. CDR3 bases: TGCGCCAGCAGCTTGGATCGGGGACTGAAGGTGGGCTACACCTTC.

The rearrangement joins TRBV27 to TRBJ2-3; no firm D call. CDR3 length equals 15 residues. In germline, CDR1 is MNHEY, CDR2 SMNVEV (reference sequence). V gave up 9 bases and J gave up 8 bases, with 24 bases separating them. Here the CDR3 reads CASRPEFIIYRTQYF. As DNA, the CDR3 is TGTGCCAGTCGCCCCGAGTTTATTATCTATCGTACGCAGTATTTT.

Remarks on this clone: An end of the junction does not agree with germline; a read error may underlie this. This chain connects TRBV7-7 to TRBJ2-3; maybe TRBD1 (6 bases). Germline V gives CDR1 SSHAT, CDR2 FNYEAQ (reference sequence). The CDR3 is 15 residues long. The chain's CDR3 is CASSDTGSGGDTQYF. CDR3 coding DNA: TGTGCTAGCAGCGACACAGGGAGCGGTGGAGATACGCAGTATTTT.

V is TRBV7-9 and J is TRBJ2-1, with 10 bases fitting TRBD1. Trimming cost V 1 base and J 4 bases; bases outside gene matches: 1. The CDR3 is 15 amino acids. CDR1 is SEHNR, CDR2 FQNEAQ, per germline (reference sequence). CDR3 nucleotides: TGTGCCAGCAGCTTAGGGGACAGGGGATACAATGAGCAGTTCTTC. It is translated as CASSLGDRGYNEQFF.

The J gene is TRBJ2-7, the V gene TRBV15, with D unresolved. The CDR3 sequence is 15 residues long. V lost 5 bases, J lost 7 bases, and 21 bases lay in between. Germline V gives CDR1 LNHNV, CDR2 YYDKDF (reference sequence). CDR3: CATSGTPDRLREQYF. CDR3 DNA: TGTGCCACCAGCGGCACCCCCGACCGACTGCGGGAGCAGTACTTC.

The chain combines TRBV6-1 with TRBJ2-3; 7 bases fit TRBD2. This CDR3 is 15 amino acids long. V lost 4 bases and J lost 9; bases outside the gene matches: 13. Germline CDR1 MNHNS, CDR2 SASEGT. CDR3 residues: CASSVSGGLIGTQYF. The CDR3 DNA sequence: TGTGCCAGCAGTGTCTCGGGGGGACTCATAGGGACGCAGTATTTT.

The sample holds a few counts of this clone. The CDR3 DNA reads TGTGCCAGCAGCTCGGACAGGGGGAACACTGAAGCTTTCTTT. Amino acid sequence: CASSSDRGNTEAFF. This chain uses TRBV9 with TRBJ1-1; 9 bases align to TRBD1. The CDR3 consists of 14 residues. Germline assignment: CDR1 SGDLS and CDR2 YYNGEE. J lost 1 base, V lost 4 bases, and 2 bases had no gene match.

The rearrangement joins TRBV7-3 to TRBJ2-1; D is possibly TRBD2 (7 bases). Trimming took off 6 bases at V and 5 bases at J, with 14 bases between the two ends. The germline V gene has CDR1 SGHTA and CDR2 FQGTGA. This CDR3 comprises 14 residues. The CDR3 nucleotides read TGTGCCAGCAGGAGGGGGGAGGGAAACAATGAGCAGTTCTTC. As protein: CASRRGEGNNEQFF.

The chain uses TRBV11-2 and TRBJ2-1; D is possibly TRBD1 (5 bases). Deletions cut 2 bases from V and 4 bases from J, with 9 bases between. CDR3 length: 14 amino acids. Germline-derived CDR1 and CDR2 are SGHAT and FQNNGV. CDR3 sequence: CASSLLTAYNEQFF. The DNA of the CDR3 is TGTGCCAGCAGCTTATTGACAGCATACAATGAGCAGTTCTTC.

This clone was detected once. The genes are TRBV27 and TRBJ2-3, with 9 bases matching TRBD2. The CDR3 covers 15 residues. Trimming removed 4 bases from V and 2 bases from J; junction bases left unmatched: 4. CDR1 is MNHEY, CDR2 SMNVEV, per germline (reference sequence). The CDR3 bases are TGTGCCAGCAGTTATAGCGGGAGAAACACAGATACGCAGTATTTT. Amino acids: CASSYSGRNTDTQYF.

This chain links TRBV10-1 with TRBJ2-1, with 11 bases aligning to TRBD1. The CDR3 contains 16 residues. The V gene's germline CDR1 is WNHNN and CDR2 SYGVQD (reference sequence). V lost 5 bases, J lost 8 bases, and 11 bases stayed unmatched. The CDR3 bases are TGCGCCAGCAGTTACGTGCAGGACAGGGGGCTCTATGAGCAGTTCTTC. It is translated as CASSYVQDRGLYEQFF.

This clone was observed a single time. The chain combines TRBV6-1 with TRBJ2-3; TRBD2 matches 7 bases. There are 17 residues in the CDR3. CDR1 is MNHNS and CDR2 is SASEGT in the germline V gene. V was pared by 1 base and J by 1 base, with 8 bases of the junction left unmatched. The DNA for the CDR3 is TGTGCCAGCAGTGAAGAATCCAGGGCGGGGGGCACAGATACGCAGTATTTT. It encodes CASSEESRAGGTDTQYF.

This clone was picked up one time. The J gene is TRBJ2-7, the V gene TRBV2; 9 bases map to TRBD1. The germline V gene encodes CDR1 SNHLY and CDR2 FYNNEI. This CDR3 spans 15 amino acids. Trimming took 7 bases from V and 3 from J; bases not matched to a gene: 10. This CDR3 is CASTAMGQGDYEQYF. The CDR3 DNA sequence: TGTGCCAGCACAGCAATGGGACAGGGCGACTACGAGCAGTACTTC.

V and J are TRBV4-1 and TRBJ1-3, with a possible D match to TRBD1 (5 bases). In germline, CDR1 is MGHRA, CDR2 YSYEKL. The length of the CDR3 is 19 residues. Trimming stripped 2 bases from V and 0 bases from J, with 20 bases between. The CDR3 loop is CASSQIGLQDRSSGNTIYF. The CDR3 bases are TGCGCCAGCAGCCAAATAGGCCTACAGGATAGGAGCTCTGGAAACACCATATATTTT.